This TCR beta chain was profiled in a study of blood T cell repertoires in COVID-19. This clone was detected only a few times. The CDR3 is 13 amino acids. Between the trimmed V and J ends, which lost 4 bases and 2 bases, there was a span of 8 bases. Sequenced by immunoSEQ multiplex PCR; TCRdb stores in-frame clones only, minus some. There are roughly 180,000 clones in the sample; around 85% occur only once, and approximately 6.9% lies in the top ten. The source of this sequence is an elderly man with COVID-19, enrolled during active disease. Sequenced: peripheral blood. The chain couples TRBV12-3 or TRBV12-4 to TRBJ1-1; no reliable D call. CDR3 nucleotides: TGTGCCAGCAGTTACTTGATTAACACTGAAGCTTTCTTT. Translation gives CASSYLINTEAFF.